The TCR beta chain under discussion was sequenced for a study of T cells after yellow fever vaccination. Each CDR3 protein gets one entry after TCRdb re-called the 5' RACE reads with MiXCR. The data contain 600,000 to 750,000 distinct CDR3 sequences, 9% to 15% of them singletons. Trimming removed 2 bases at V and 5 bases at J, with 4 bases between. The CDR3 length is 11 residues. CDR1 is SGHTA and CDR2 is FQGNSA in the germline V gene. This clonotype was obtained from a man aged 25-45 years who received the YFV17D yellow fever vaccine. The chain employs TRBV7-2 and TRBJ2-7; D is unclear. The sequences come from PBMCs, collected on the day of the yellow fever booster vaccination. CDR3 amino acids: CASSLYNEQYF. The CDR3 nucleotides are TGTGCCAGCAGCTTATATAACGAGCAGTACTTC.